The rows below give T cell receptor beta chains drawn from one sample of a study of beta chain features in type 1 diabetes. Repertoires were generated with immunoSEQ multiplex PCR, while TCRdb's copy carries only in-frame clones and drops some. This sample has 620,000 or so clones, with 15% found just once. The sample taken for sequencing was naive CD4+ T cells from blood. These receptors originate from a man aged 18 to 35 in good health. Each CDR3 is given without its conserved first and last residue. The order of the fields is CDR3 length, V gene, J gene, CDR3 protein.

>14|TRBV9|TRBJ2-1
ASSVDNRASYNEQF
>11|TRBV7-2|TRBJ1-2
ASSLVGGFGYT
>10|TRBV5-1|TRBJ2-3
ASSLHADTQY
>16|TRBV4-3|TRBJ2-1
ASSQGFGGRSSYNEQF
>12|TRBV7-3|TRBJ2-3
ASSLMRNTDTQY
>14|TRBV25-1|TRBJ1-1
ASSEAPGQMNTEAF
>11|TRBV11-2|TRBJ1-2
ASSPDRAYGYT
>13|TRBV28|TRBJ1-5
ASTQADNSNQPQH
>13|TRBV11-2|TRBJ2-7
ASSPRRGPTYEQY
>11|TRBV19|TRBJ2-5
ASTAGGRETQY
>11|TRBV19|TRBJ2-5
ASSPRGGETQY
>13|TRBV6-5|TRBJ2-4
ASSSNHLAKNIQY
>9|TRBV29-1|TRBJ1-1
SVDRGSGAF
>12|TRBV11-2|TRBJ2-3
ASSWGTDPDTQY
>12|TRBV9|TRBJ1-1
ASSVNTMNTEAF
>12|TRBV18|TRBJ2-5
ASSPGQLQETQY
>11|TRBV9|TRBJ1-1
ASSVVGTPIFS
>13|TRBV5-8|TRBJ2-5
ASSPRDRGEETQY
>13|TRBV7-6|TRBJ1-1
ASSLTGALNTEAF
>11|TRBV29-1|TRBJ1-2
SVTGLYLDGYT
>15|TRBV2|TRBJ1-1
ASSVTRFWGMNTEAF
>13|TRBV5-4|TRBJ2-3
ASSLWDSGTDTQY
>12|TRBV7-6|TRBJ1-4
ASSFQGRGEKLF
>14|TRBV6-6|TRBJ2-7
ASSYSGVGGGYEQY
>9|TRBV20-1|TRBJ1-2
SAPRIHSSP
>13|TRBV28|TRBJ2-5
ASSWIPGGQETQY
>10|TRBV6-1|TRBJ2-3
ASRPDTDTQY
>9|TRBV4-1|TRBJ2-1
ASSQARTQF
>16|TRBV7-8|TRBJ1-1
ASSRTRVWQGRLDEAF
>13|TRBV2|TRBJ1-1
ASRRDKASNTEAF
>11|TRBV5-4|TRBJ2-7
ASSGGQSYEQY
>16|TRBV5-1|TRBJ2-1
ASSRIWTSGSSYNEQF
>13|TRBV18|TRBJ2-2
ASSPATSSTGELF
>12|TRBV9|TRBJ2-5
ASSVGSRAETQY
>13|TRBV7-2|TRBJ2-1
ASSLDRGSYNEQF
>13|TRBV2|TRBJ2-5
ASSEASGGKETQY
>16|TRBV5-1|TRBJ2-1
ASSSHSLGVSSYNEQF
>10|TRBV7-2|TRBJ2-1
ASSLLFQGQF
>10|TRBV7-9|TRBJ2-3
ASSLVSDTQY
>12|TRBV9|TRBJ1-3
ASSFDRDGNTIY
>13|TRBV13|TRBJ1-1
ASSPAGTMNTEAF
>13|TRBV5-1|TRBJ2-7
ASSLEGTFTYEQY
>12|TRBV2|TRBJ2-6
ARNTWAGANVLT
>10|TRBV7-9|TRBJ2-7
ASRFIGDEQY
>15|TRBV7-2|TRBJ2-3
ASSLGLAGGRTDTQY
>13|TRBV7-2|TRBJ2-1
ASSPTSRSNNEQF
>15|TRBV5-4|TRBJ2-2
ASSLGSGSRGARELF
>11|TRBV7-9|TRBJ1-1
ASRSGLGTEAF
>12|TRBV25-1|TRBJ2-1
ASTSDRAYNEQF
>10|TRBV5-6|TRBJ1-1
ASSKGYTEAF
>12|TRBV15|TRBJ1-4
ATSIGTGREKLF
>11|TRBV6-5|TRBJ2-1
ASSRDRVYEQF
>13|TRBV4-2|TRBJ2-3
ASSHKGTSTDTQY
>12|TRBV7-2|TRBJ2-7
ASSFGQGPYEQY
>12|TRBV14|TRBJ2-7
ASSHRSPPYEQY
>13|TRBV18|TRBJ2-5
ASSPPSGRQETQY
>14|TRBV7-2|TRBJ2-5
ASSPVGSGTPGVQY
>12|TRBV6-4|TRBJ2-7
ASSPSASSYEQY